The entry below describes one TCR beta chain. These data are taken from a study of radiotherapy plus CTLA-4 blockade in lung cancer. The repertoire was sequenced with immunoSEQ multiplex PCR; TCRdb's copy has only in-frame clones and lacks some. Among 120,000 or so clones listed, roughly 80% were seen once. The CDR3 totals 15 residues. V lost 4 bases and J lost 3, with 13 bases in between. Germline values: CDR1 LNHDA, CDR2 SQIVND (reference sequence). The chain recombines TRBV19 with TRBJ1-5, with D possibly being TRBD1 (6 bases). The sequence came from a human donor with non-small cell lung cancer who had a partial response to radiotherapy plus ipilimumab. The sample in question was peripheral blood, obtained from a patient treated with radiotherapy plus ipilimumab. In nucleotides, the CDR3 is TGTGCCAGTAGTAACCGGGACACGGACAATCAGCCCCAGCATTTT. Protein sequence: CASSNRDTDNQPQHF.